This entry is about one TCR beta chain. Produced via immunoSEQ multiplex PCR; TCRdb's table is partial and in-frame only. The data show under 350,000 clones, roughly nine tenths seen once. These data originate in a study of blood T cell repertoires in COVID-19. On the study more broadly: Both acute and convalescent COVID-19 samples were obtained from the United States, Italy and Spain. T cells, B-cell-depleted T cells, or PBMCs supplied cDNA or gDNA.

In germline, CDR1 is SGHAT, CDR2 FQNNGV. The CDR3 totals 15 residues. The J segment lost 6 bases and the V segment lost 4 bases, leaving 8 bases of the junction unmatched. Participants came from 20 to 25 US areas, aged roughly 18 to 100 years. The TCR originated in a man aged 60 to 75 who had recovered from COVID-19. Source material: PBMCs or T cells enriched from blood (not recorded which). The chain has TRBV11-2 and TRBJ2-2; 7 bases align to TRBD1. CDR3 nucleotide sequence: TGTGCCAGCAGCTCGACGGCAGGGGGTGCCGGGGAGCTGTTTTTT. Translation: CASSSTAGGAGELFF.